A selection of T cell receptor beta chains follows, all from one sample in a study of cytomegalovirus exposure and HLA in healthy donors. Repertoires were generated with immunoSEQ multiplex PCR, while TCRdb's copy carries only in-frame clones and drops some. The repertoire holds over 130,000 clones, 70% to 75% seen once, with approximately 1.8% in the top ten. The sample taken for sequencing was PBMCs. These receptor sequences come from a woman aged 25 to 39 in good health and CMV-seronegative. The CDR3 runs from the conserved cysteine through the conserved F or W. The D gene is left open where the match is weak. The listing skips clone size in some rows; elsewhere it reads once, few, many or a size class.

TRBJ1-1 | TRBV18 | . | . | CASSTDVNTEAFF | TGTGCCAGCTCAACAGACGTGAACACTGAAGCTTTCTTT
TRBJ1-1 | TRBV7-9 | . | TRBD1 | CASSYRGTEAFF | TGTGCCAGCAGCTACAGGGGAACTGAAGCTTTCTTT
TRBJ1-5 | TRBV7-8 | . | TRBD1 | CASSLNRGHQPQHF | TGTGCCAGCAGCTTAAACAGGGGGCATCAGCCCCAGCATTTT
TRBJ1-1 | TRBV6-5 | . | TRBD1 | CASSPVPGQGTEAFF | TGTGCCAGCAGCCCCGTACCGGGACAGGGCACTGAAGCTTTCTTT
TRBJ2-1 | TRBV28 | . | TRBD2 | CASSPAGGGLDLNEQFF | TGTGCCAGCAGCCCAGCGGGAGGAGGGTTGGACCTAAATGAGCAGTTCTTC
TRBJ2-5 | TRBV7-3 | . | TRBD2 | CASSLGLEGGQETQYF | TGTGCCAGCAGCTTAGGGTTGGAGGGAGGGCAAGAGACCCAGTACTTC
TRBJ2-1 | TRBV6-1 | . | TRBD2 | CASSEGTSSYNEQFF | TGTGCCAGCAGTGAGGGGACTAGCTCCTACAATGAGCAGTTCTTC
TRBJ2-1 | TRBV7-3 | few | TRBD2 | CASSLTWGGDNEQFF | TGTGCCAGCAGCTTAACTTGGGGGGGGGACAATGAGCAGTTCTTC
TRBJ1-4 | TRBV7-9 | . | TRBD1 | CASSLETGGNEKLFF | TGTGCCAGCAGCTTAGAAACAGGGGGTAATGAAAAACTGTTTTTT
TRBJ1-1 | TRBV5-1 | . | TRBD1 | CASSFTGDLMNTEAFF | TGCGCCAGCAGCTTTACAGGGGATTTAATGAACACTGAAGCTTTCTTT
TRBJ2-2 | TRBV19 | once | . | CASSSQGPGELFF | TGTGCCAGTAGTAGCCAGGGGCCCGGGGAGCTGTTTTTT
TRBJ2-2 | TRBV7-3 | . | TRBD2 | CASSPTSLMNTGELFF | TGTGCCAGCAGCCCGACTAGCCTAATGAACACCGGGGAGCTGTTTTTT
TRBJ1-1 | TRBV5-1 | once | . | CASSIQGTTEAFF | TGCGCCAGCAGCATCCAGGGGACCACTGAAGCTTTCTTT
TRBJ2-2 | TRBV6-4 | . | . | CASTHSSGTGELFF | TGTGCCAGCACCCACTCCAGCGGCACCGGGGAGCTGTTTTTT
TRBJ1-1 | TRBV2 | . | TRBD1 | CAGGGASDTEAFF | TGTGCCGGAGGGGGCGCTTCGGACACTGAAGCTTTCTTT
TRBJ2-3 | TRBV10-3 | . | TRBD1 | CAISAWTGDADTQYF | TGTGCCATCAGTGCTTGGACAGGGGATGCTGATACGCAGTATTTT
TRBJ2-5 | TRBV29-1 | . | TRBD1 | CSVDRGKMETQYF | TGCAGCGTGGACAGGGGAAAGATGGAGACCCAGTACTTC
TRBJ2-3 | TRBV19 | . | TRBD2 | CASQRSGRGITQYF | TGTGCCAGTCAACGTAGCGGGAGAGGGATTACGCAGTATTTT
TRBJ2-7 | TRBV6-1 | . | TRBD2 | CASSPISGRGYEQYF | TGTGCCAGCAGCCCAATAAGCGGGAGAGGCTACGAGCAGTACTTC
TRBJ1-3 | TRBV7-2 | . | . | CASSLGHSGNTIYF | TGTGCCAGCAGCTTGGGCCACTCTGGAAACACCATATATTTT
TRBJ1-5 | TRBV6-6 | . | . | CASSSVPNQPQHF | TGTGCCAGCAGTTCAGTACCCAATCAGCCCCAGCATTTT
TRBJ1-4 | TRBV7-2 | few | TRBD1 | CASSPFDRGVEKLFF | TGTGCCAGCAGCCCATTCGACAGGGGTGTTGAAAAACTGTTTTTT
TRBJ2-3 | TRBV10-2 | few | . | CASKELPGVTDTQYF | TGCGCCAGCAAGGAACTCCCGGGGGTCACAGATACGCAGTATTTT
TRBJ2-3 | TRBV19 | . | . | CASTRGSLYTDTQYF | TGTGCCAGTACCCGGGGGTCCCTTTACACAGATACGCAGTATTTT
TRBJ2-5 | TRBV7-8 | . | TRBD2 | CASSLRTGLAGAQETQYF | TGTGCCAGCAGCTTAAGAACGGGACTAGCGGGAGCACAAGAGACCCAGTACTTC
TRBJ1-4 | TRBV9 | . | TRBD1 | CASSVDPGQQVNEKLFF | TGTGCCAGCAGCGTAGACCCGGGACAGCAAGTTAATGAAAAACTGTTTTTT
TRBJ2-5 | TRBV7-7 | . | . | CASSFSVTGTQYF | TGTGCTAGCAGCTTCTCAGTGACGGGGACCCAGTACTTC
TRBJ1-4 | TRBV10-3 | . | TRBD1 | CAISESDRGNEKLFF | TGTGCCATCAGCGAATCCGACAGGGGTAATGAAAAACTGTTTTTT
TRBJ1-2 | TRBV30 | . | . | CAWSVRAMGGRGYTF | TGTGCCTGGAGTGTACGAGCGATGGGGGGAAGGGGCTACACCTTC
TRBJ1-1 | TRBV9 | . | . | CASSVAGGVEAFF | TGTGCCAGCAGCGTAGCCGGGGGGGTTGAAGCTTTCTTT
TRBJ1-6 | TRBV27 | . | . | CASSLSRSNSPLHF | TGCGCCAGCAGTTTATCACGGAGCAATTCACCCCTCCACTTT
TRBJ1-1 | TRBV5-1 | . | TRBD1 | CASSLGTTGGPGAFF | TGCGCCAGCAGCTTGGGAACCACAGGGGGACCTGGAGCTTTCTTT
TRBJ1-3 | TRBV6-5 | few | . | CASSFAGTMRNTIYF | TGTGCCAGCAGTTTCGCCGGGACAATGAGGAACACCATATATTTT
TRBJ1-5 | TRBV18 | . | . | CASTGTRGNQPQHF | TGTGCCAGCACAGGGACGAGGGGCAATCAGCCCCAGCATTTT
TRBJ1-2 | TRBV28 | few | . | CASSPGGGNYGYTF | TGTGCCAGCAGTCCCGGGGGGGGAAACTATGGCTACACCTTC
TRBJ2-3 | TRBV5-1 | . | TRBD2 | CASSLGLAEDTQYF | TGCGCCAGCAGCTTGGGACTAGCGGAAGATACGCAGTATTTT
TRBJ2-5 | TRBV28 | . | . | CASRSTRGEETQYF | TGTGCCAGCAGGTCGACTAGAGGGGAAGAGACCCAGTACTTC
TRBJ1-5 | TRBV19 | . | . | CASSFRGGNQPQHF | TGTGCCAGTAGCTTTCGAGGCGGGAATCAGCCCCAGCATTTT
TRBJ1-5 | TRBV30 | . | TRBD1 | CAWNAGQLNQPQHF | TGTGCCTGGAATGCGGGACAGCTGAATCAGCCCCAGCATTTT
TRBJ2-3 | TRBV5-1 | . | . | CASSLLGGSTDTQYF | TGCGCCAGCAGCTTGTTGGGGGGTAGCACAGATACGCAGTATTTT
TRBJ2-3 | TRBV4-2 | . | . | CASSHSCGSGVTDTQYF | TGTGCCAGCAGCCATTCGTGTGGTAGCGGAGTCACAGATACGCAGTATTTT